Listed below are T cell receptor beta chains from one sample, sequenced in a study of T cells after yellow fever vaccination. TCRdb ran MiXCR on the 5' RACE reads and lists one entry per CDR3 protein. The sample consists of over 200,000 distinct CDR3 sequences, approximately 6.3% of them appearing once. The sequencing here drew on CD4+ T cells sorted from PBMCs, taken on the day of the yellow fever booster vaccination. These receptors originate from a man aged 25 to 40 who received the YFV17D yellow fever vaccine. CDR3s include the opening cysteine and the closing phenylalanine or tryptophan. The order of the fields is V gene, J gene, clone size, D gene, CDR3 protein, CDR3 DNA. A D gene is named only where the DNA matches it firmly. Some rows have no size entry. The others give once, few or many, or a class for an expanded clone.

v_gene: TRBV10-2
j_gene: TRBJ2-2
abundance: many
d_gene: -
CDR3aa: CASSEVNTGELFF
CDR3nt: TGCGCCAGCAGTGAGGTGAACACCGGGGAGCTGTTTTTT

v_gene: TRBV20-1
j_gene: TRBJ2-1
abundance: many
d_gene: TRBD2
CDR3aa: CSATGTAGLAGGEQFF
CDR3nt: TGCAGTGCTACAGGAACCGCGGGACTAGCGGGAGGTGAGCAGTTCTTC

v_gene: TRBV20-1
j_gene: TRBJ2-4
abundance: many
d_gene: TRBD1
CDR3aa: CSARGVTGQVNIQYF
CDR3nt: TGCAGTGCTAGGGGGGTAACGGGACAGGTCAACATTCAGTACTTC

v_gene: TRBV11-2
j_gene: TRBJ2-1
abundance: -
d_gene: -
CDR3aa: CASSWPGGASNEQFF
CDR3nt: TGTGCCAGCAGCTGGCCCGGGGGCGCCTCCAATGAGCAGTTCTTC

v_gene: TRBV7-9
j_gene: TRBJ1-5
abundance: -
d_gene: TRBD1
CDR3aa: CASSPAGTAHSNQPQHF
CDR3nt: TGTGCCAGCAGCCCAGCAGGGACAGCCCATAGCAATCAGCCCCAGCATTTT

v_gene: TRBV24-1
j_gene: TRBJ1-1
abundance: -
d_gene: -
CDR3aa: CAKDPGDTEAFF
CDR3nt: TGTGCCAAGGACCCCGGCGACACTGAAGCTTTCTTT

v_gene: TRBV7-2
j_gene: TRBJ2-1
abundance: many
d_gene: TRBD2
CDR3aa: CASSLAGGPNEQFF
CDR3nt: TGTGCCAGCAGCTTAGCGGGAGGGCCTAATGAGCAGTTCTTC

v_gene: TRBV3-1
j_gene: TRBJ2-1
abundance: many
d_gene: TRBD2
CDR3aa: CASSQGKLGLAGVIYNEQFF
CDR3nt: TGTGCCAGCAGCCAAGGGAAATTGGGACTAGCGGGAGTAATCTACAATGAGCAGTTCTTC

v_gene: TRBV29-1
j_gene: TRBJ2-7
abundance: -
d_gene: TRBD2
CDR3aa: CSVEYGLEDTYEQYF
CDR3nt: TGCAGCGTTGAGTACGGACTAGAGGACACCTACGAGCAGTACTTC

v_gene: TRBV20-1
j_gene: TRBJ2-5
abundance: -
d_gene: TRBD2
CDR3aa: CSARTSVGETQYF
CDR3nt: TGCAGTGCTAGGACTAGCGTCGGGGAGACCCAGTACTTC

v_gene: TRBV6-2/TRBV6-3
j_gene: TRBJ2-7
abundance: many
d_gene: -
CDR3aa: CASSGLREQYF
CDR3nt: TGTGCCAGCAGTGGCCTACGGGAGCAGTACTTC

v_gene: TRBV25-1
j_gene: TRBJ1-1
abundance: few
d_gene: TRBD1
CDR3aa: CASRYTGQLNTEAFF
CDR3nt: TGTGCCAGCAGGTATACGGGACAGTTGAACACTGAAGCTTTCTTT

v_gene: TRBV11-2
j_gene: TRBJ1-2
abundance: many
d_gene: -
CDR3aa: CASSLESQYGYTF
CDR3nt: TGTGCCAGCAGCTTAGAAAGCCAGTATGGCTACACCTTC

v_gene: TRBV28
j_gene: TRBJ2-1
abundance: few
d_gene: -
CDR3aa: CASSFGAVPLGFF
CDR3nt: TGTGCCAGCAGTTTTGGAGCGGTCCCCCTGGGTTTCTTC

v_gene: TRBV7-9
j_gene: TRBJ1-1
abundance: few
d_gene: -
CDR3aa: CASSLPGGGTEAFF
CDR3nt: TGTGCCAGCAGCTTACCGGGGGGTGGCACTGAAGCTTTCTTT

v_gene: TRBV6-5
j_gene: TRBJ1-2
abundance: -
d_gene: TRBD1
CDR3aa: CASSSDPNRGPIGYTF
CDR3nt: TGTGCCAGCAGTTCTGACCCGAACAGGGGGCCAATAGGCTACACCTTC

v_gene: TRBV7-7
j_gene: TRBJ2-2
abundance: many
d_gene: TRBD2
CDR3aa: CASSSYSGAGELFF
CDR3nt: TGTGCCAGCAGCTCGTATAGCGGGGCCGGGGAGCTGTTTTTT

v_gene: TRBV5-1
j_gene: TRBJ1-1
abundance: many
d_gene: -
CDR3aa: CASSWTGGDTEAFF
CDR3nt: TGCGCCAGCAGCTGGACCGGGGGGGACACTGAAGCTTTCTTT

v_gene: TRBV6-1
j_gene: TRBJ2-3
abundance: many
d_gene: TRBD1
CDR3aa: CASVQGNTDTQYF
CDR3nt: TGTGCCAGCGTACAGGGGAACACAGATACGCAGTATTTT

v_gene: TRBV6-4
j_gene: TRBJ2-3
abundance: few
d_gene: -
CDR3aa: CASSSGHTDTQYF
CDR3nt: TGTGCCAGCAGCTCAGGGCACACAGATACGCAGTATTTT

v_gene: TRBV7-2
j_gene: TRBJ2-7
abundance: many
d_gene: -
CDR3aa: CASSLTATREYEQYF
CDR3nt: TGTGCCAGCAGCTTGACAGCAACCAGGGAATACGAGCAGTACTTC

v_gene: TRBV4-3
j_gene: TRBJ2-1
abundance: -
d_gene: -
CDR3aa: CASSQEAGNFYNEQFF
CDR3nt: TGCGCCAGCAGCCAAGAGGCAGGGAACTTCTACAATGAGCAGTTCTTC

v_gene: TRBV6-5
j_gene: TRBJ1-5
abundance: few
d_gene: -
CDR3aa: CASSYSGRGEYSNQPQHF
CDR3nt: TGTGCCAGCAGTTACTCAGGCAGGGGCGAATATAGCAATCAGCCCCAGCATTTT

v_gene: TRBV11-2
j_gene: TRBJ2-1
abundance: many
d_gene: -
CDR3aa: CASSSGLEQFF
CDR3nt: TGTGCCAGCAGCTCGGGACTTGAGCAGTTCTTC

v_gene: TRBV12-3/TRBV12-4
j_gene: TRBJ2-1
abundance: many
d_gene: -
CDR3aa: CASSPLDEQFF
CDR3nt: TGTGCCAGCAGCCCCCTAGATGAGCAGTTCTTC

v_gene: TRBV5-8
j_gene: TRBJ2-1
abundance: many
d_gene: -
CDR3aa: CASSLGWDGYNEQFF
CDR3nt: TGTGCCAGCAGCTTGGGGTGGGATGGCTACAATGAGCAGTTCTTC

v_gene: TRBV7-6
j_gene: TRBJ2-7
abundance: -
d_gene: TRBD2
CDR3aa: CASSLEASGSSYEQYF
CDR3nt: TGTGCCAGCAGCTTAGAGGCTAGCGGGAGCTCTTACGAGCAGTACTTC

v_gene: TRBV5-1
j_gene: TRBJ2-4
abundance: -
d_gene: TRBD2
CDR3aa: CASSPWSGSGAGGAKNIQYF
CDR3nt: TGCGCCAGCAGCCCTTGGTCGGGTAGCGGGGCGGGCGGAGCCAAAAACATTCAGTACTTC

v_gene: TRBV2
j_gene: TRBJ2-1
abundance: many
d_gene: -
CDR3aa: CASTLAEFYNEQFF
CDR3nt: TGTGCCAGCACCTTAGCGGAGTTCTACAATGAGCAGTTCTTC

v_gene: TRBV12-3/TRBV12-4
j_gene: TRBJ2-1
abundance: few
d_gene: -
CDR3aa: CASSRNRNEQFF
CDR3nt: TGTGCCAGCAGTCGGAACCGAAATGAGCAGTTCTTC

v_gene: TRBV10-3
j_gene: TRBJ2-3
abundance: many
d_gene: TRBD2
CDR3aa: CAISDSGAGGRNTQYF
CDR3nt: TGTGCCATCAGTGACAGTGGAGCGGGAGGGCGTAATACGCAGTATTTT

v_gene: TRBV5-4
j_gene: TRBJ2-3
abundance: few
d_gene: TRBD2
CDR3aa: CASSLTSGSSDTQYF
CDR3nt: TGTGCCAGCAGCTTGACTAGCGGGAGTTCAGATACGCAGTATTTT

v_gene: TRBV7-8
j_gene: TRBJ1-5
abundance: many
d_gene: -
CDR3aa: CASSLRQNYQPQHF
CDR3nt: TGTGCCAGCAGCTTAAGACAGAATTATCAGCCCCAGCATTTT

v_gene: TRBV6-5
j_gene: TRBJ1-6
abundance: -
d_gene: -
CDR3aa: CASSTPSAPLHF
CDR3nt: TGTGCCAGCAGCACACCGAGTGCACCCCTCCACTTT

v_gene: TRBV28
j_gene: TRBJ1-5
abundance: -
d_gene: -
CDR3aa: CASGVGNQPQHF
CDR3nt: TGTGCCAGCGGGGTAGGGAATCAGCCCCAGCATTTT

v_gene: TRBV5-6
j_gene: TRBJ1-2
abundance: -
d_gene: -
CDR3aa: CASSRESGHAF
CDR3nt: TGTGCCAGCAGCCGAGAATCGGGACACGCCTTC

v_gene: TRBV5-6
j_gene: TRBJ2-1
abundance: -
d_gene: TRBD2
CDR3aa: CASCSGSQDEQFF
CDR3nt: TGTGCCAGCTGTAGCGGGAGTCAGGATGAGCAGTTCTTC

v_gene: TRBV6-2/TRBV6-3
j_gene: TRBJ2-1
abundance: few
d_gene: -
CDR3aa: CASSNNYFYNEQFF
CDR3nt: TGTGCCAGCAGTAACAACTACTTCTACAATGAGCAGTTCTTC

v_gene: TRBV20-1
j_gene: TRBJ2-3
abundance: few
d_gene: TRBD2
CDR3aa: CSARGILAGGVTDTQYF
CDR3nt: TGCAGTGCTAGGGGGATTCTAGCGGGAGGGGTTACAGATACGCAGTATTTT

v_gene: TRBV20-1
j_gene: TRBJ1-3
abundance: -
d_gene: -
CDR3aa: CSARDKTAGNTIYF
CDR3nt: TGCAGTGCTAGAGATAAAACAGCTGGAAACACCATATATTTT

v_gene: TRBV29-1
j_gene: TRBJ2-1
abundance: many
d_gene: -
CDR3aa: CSATGSAYNEQFF
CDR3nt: TGCAGCGCTACAGGGTCGGCCTACAATGAGCAGTTCTTC

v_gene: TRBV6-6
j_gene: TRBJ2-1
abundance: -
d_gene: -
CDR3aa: CASSQGGYEQFF
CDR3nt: TGTGCCAGCAGCCAAGGAGGGTATGAGCAGTTCTTC

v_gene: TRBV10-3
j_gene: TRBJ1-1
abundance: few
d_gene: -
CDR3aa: CAIRGDTEAFF
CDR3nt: TGTGCCATAAGGGGAGACACTGAAGCTTTCTTT

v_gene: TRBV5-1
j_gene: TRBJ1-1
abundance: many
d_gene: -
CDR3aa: CASSLDPGMNTEAFF
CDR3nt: TGCGCCAGCAGCTTGGATCCAGGTATGAACACTGAAGCTTTCTTT

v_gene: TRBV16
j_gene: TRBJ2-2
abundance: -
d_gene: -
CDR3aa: CASSQINTGELFF
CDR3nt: TGTGCCAGCAGCCAAATAAACACCGGGGAGCTGTTTTTT

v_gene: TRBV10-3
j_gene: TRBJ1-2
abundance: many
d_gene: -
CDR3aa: CAITSNYGYTF
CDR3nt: TGTGCCATCACATCTAACTATGGCTACACCTTC

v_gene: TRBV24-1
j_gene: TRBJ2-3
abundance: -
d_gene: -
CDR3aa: CATSDLNRVADTQYF
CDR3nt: TGTGCCACCAGTGATTTGAACAGGGTAGCAGATACGCAGTATTTT

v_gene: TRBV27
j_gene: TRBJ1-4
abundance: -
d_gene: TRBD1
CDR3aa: CASSNRGRYEKLFF
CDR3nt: TGTGCCAGCAGTAACAGGGGGCGTTATGAAAAACTGTTTTTT

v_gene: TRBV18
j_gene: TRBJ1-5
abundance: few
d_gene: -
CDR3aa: CASSPGTGVKQPQHF
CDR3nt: TGTGCCAGCTCACCCGGGACGGGAGTAAAACAGCCCCAGCATTTT

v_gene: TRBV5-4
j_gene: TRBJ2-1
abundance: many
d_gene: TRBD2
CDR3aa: CASSLPGLRTEQFF
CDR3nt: TGTGCCAGCAGCTTGCCGGGACTAAGAACGGAGCAGTTCTTC

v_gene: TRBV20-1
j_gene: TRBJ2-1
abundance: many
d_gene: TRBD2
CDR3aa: CSAGTSGGIEQFF
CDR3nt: TGCAGTGCTGGGACTAGCGGCGGGATTGAGCAGTTCTTC